A single sample gave rise to the 26 T cell receptor beta chains below, sequenced in a study of OX40 agonist ivuxolimab in advanced cancers. Using immunoSEQ multiplex PCR, the repertoire was profiled, and TCRdb retains in-frame clones only, with some absent. Of about 75,000 clones in the sample, around nine tenths were seen once. The source material was CD4+ or CD8+ T cells sorted from blood, sampled in a trial of the OX40 agonist ivuxolimab. The receptors come from an adult with an advanced solid tumor such as melanoma, head and neck, liver or kidney cancer.

The rearrangement links TRBV18 to TRBJ2-1; D not resolved. The germline CDR1 and CDR2 sequences are KGHSH and LQKENI. V shed 8 bases and J shed 7 bases, with 12 bases lying between them. CDR3 length equals 12 residues. The CDR3 sequence is CASTPGKNEQFF. CDR3 nucleotide sequence: TGTGCCAGCACCCCAGGTAAAAATGAGCAGTTCTTC.

This chain uses TRBV30 with TRBJ1-1; D is ambiguous. The CDR3 runs 13 residues. V lost 4 bases, J lost 3 bases, and 12 bases lay in between. CDR1 is GTSNPN and CDR2 is SVGIG in the germline V gene (reference sequence). The CDR3, as DNA: TGTGCCTGGACTCTCGTACCCCACACTGAAGCTTTCTTT. Its protein product is CAWTLVPHTEAFF.

This chain uses TRBV9 with TRBJ2-2; 12 positions agree with TRBD2. The CDR3 sequence is 14 residues long. Germline V CDR1 and CDR2: SGDLS, YYNGEE. The V and J ends lost 5 bases and 5 bases, in that order; junction bases with no gene match: 1. CDR3 bases: TGTGCCAGCAGGACTAGCGGGGGAACCGGGGAGCTGTTTTTT. The encoded protein is CASRTSGGTGELFF.

This clone was detected once. This chain uses TRBV15 with TRBJ1-1; no definite D call. The CDR3 loop spans 17 amino acids. CDR1 is LNHNV and CDR2 is YYDKDF in the germline V gene (reference sequence). V lost 0 bases, J lost 0 bases, and 14 bases lay in between. CDR3 protein: CATSRDYTEGLNTEAFF. Written as DNA, the CDR3 is TGTGCCACCAGCAGAGATTATACTGAAGGGTTGAACACTGAAGCTTTCTTT.

This clone was detected once. The rearrangement joins TRBV6-6 to TRBJ2-5; D gene uncertain. The J call may be incorrect, as the DNA end agrees better with TRBJ2-7. Germline V gene sequence: CDR1 MNHNY, CDR2 SVGAGI (reference sequence). The CDR3 totals 15 residues. CDR3 loop: CASSYSNQEVYEQYF. CDR3 sequence (DNA): TGTGCCAGCAGTTACTCGAACCAGGAAGTGTACGAGCAGTACTTC.

The gene calls are TRBV28 and TRBJ1-3, with D hard to call. The CDR3 is 15 residues long. V lost 6 bases and J 0 bases, leaving 12 bases between the germline ends. Germline V gene sequence: CDR1 MDHEN, CDR2 SYDVKM. As DNA, the CDR3 is TGTGCCAGCAGCCAGGCGGGCCTCTCTGGAAACACCATATATTTT. This encodes CASSQAGLSGNTIYF.

The V gene is TRBV19, the J gene TRBJ2-2; tentatively, D is TRBD1 or TRBD2 (5 bases each). Trimming removed 3 bases from V and 6 bases from J, with 8 bases in between. The CDR3 has 13 residues. Germline lookup yields CDR1 LNHDA and CDR2 SQIVND (reference sequence). This chain's CDR3 is CASSMGVSGELFF. CDR3 bases: TGTGCCAGTAGTATGGGGGTGTCCGGGGAGCTGTTTTTT. The whole variable domain, filled in from reference TRBV19 and TRBJ2-2, reads DGGITQSPKYLFRKEGQNVTLSCEQNLNHDAMYWYRQDPGQGLRLIYYSQIVNDFQKGDIAEGYSVSREKKESFPLTVTSAQKNPTAFYLCASSMGVSGELFFGEGSRLTVL.

This rearrangement joins TRBV7-8 to TRBJ2-7, with TRBD2 matching over 11 bases. The CDR3 is made up of 21 amino acids. Germline lookup yields CDR1 SGHVS and CDR2 FQNEAQ. Trimming cost V 1 base and J 0 bases; bases outside gene matches: 17. The CDR3 sequence is CASSLERVGGLAGGSSYEQYF. CDR3 nucleotide sequence: TGTGCCAGCAGCTTAGAGCGCGTTGGAGGGCTAGCGGGGGGAAGCTCCTACGAGCAGTACTTC.

The chain employs TRBV29-1 and TRBJ1-6; D unresolved. The CDR3 is 14 amino acids. Germline CDR1 reads SQVTM; CDR2 reads ANQGSEA. V was cut by 5 bases and J by 6 bases, with 14 bases left in between. The CDR3: CSVPGPGSNSPLHF. CDR3 nucleotide sequence: TGCAGCGTTCCGGGCCCCGGATCTAATTCACCCCTCCACTTT.

The table lists this clone with a few counts. The J gene is TRBJ1-1, the V gene TRBV29-1; D remains unclear. Deletions cut 1 base from V and 1 base from J, with 7 bases between. In germline, CDR1 is SQVTM, CDR2 ANQGSEA. The CDR3 loop spans 13 amino acids. The CDR3 reads CSVEGQTNTEAFF. The DNA for the CDR3 is TGCAGCGTTGAAGGTCAGACGAACACTGAAGCTTTCTTT. Together with reference TRBV29-1 and TRBJ1-1, the CDR3 gives the full variable domain: SAVISQKPSRDICQRGTSLTIQCQVDSQVTMMFWYRQQPGQSLTLIATANQGSEATYESGFVIDKFPISRPNLTFSTLTVSNMSPEDSSIYLCSVEGQTNTEAFFGQGTRLTVV.

The gene calls are TRBV6-5 and TRBJ2-3; 8 bases map to TRBD2. This CDR3 has 15 residues. Germline CDR1 and CDR2: MNHEY and SVGAGI. V was clipped by 6 bases and J by 2 bases; unmatched bases: 7. DNA for the CDR3: TGTGCCAGCAGCTTTAGCGGGAAGGACACAGATACGCAGTATTTT. Residues: CASSFSGKDTDTQYF.

The table lists this clone with a few counts. The CDR3 region is CASSQGFLWPRKLGYTF. DNA for the CDR3: TGTGCCAGCAGCCAAGGGTTTCTTTGGCCGCGAAAACTGGGCTACACCTTC. This chain uses TRBV14 with TRBJ1-2; D gene ambiguous. The germline V gene encodes CDR1 SGHDN and CDR2 FVKESK. Trimming pared 1 base from V and 8 bases from J, leaving 23 bases between. The length of the CDR3 is 17 residues.

The CDR3 DNA follows: TGTGCCAGCTCACCACCGGGGGCCCTAAGATCCACAGATACGCAGTATTTT. It yields the protein CASSPPGALRSTDTQYF. The rearrangement links TRBV18 to TRBJ2-3; tentative D call: TRBD1 (6 bases). The V end was cut by 0 bases, the J end by 2 bases, with 15 bases between. The CDR3 runs 17 residues. Germline V gene sequence: CDR1 KGHSH, CDR2 LQKENI.

The chain is built from TRBV5-4 and TRBJ2-7, with D perhaps given as TRBD1 or TRBD2 (5 bases each). V gave up 5 bases and J gave up 5 bases, with 17 bases separating them. There are 14 residues in the CDR3. CDR1 SGHNT and CDR2 YYREEE come from the germline V gene (reference sequence). The CDR3 loop is CASSPGTNDHEQYF. CDR3 DNA sequence: TGTGCCAGCAGTCCCGGGACCAACGACCACGAGCAGTACTTC.

The chain links TRBV7-8 to TRBJ1-2, with D possibly being TRBD1 (6 bases). Germline lookup yields CDR1 SGHVS and CDR2 FQNEAQ. This CDR3 is 14 amino acids long. V was pared by 5 bases and J by 4 bases, with 14 bases between. CDR3 sequence: CASSIQTGSYGYTF. As DNA, the CDR3 is TGTGCCAGCAGCATCCAGACAGGTAGCTATGGCTACACCTTC.

The rearrangement uses TRBV5-1 and TRBJ2-1, with D tentatively TRBD2 (6 bases). The CDR3 totals 13 residues. The V end was cut by 0 bases, the J end by 8 bases, with 9 bases between. The germline V gene has CDR1 SGHRS and CDR2 YFSETQ. The CDR3 spells CASSLDRLDEQFF. CDR3 nucleotide sequence: TGCGCCAGCAGCTTGGACCGACTAGATGAGCAGTTCTTC.

V usage is TRBV19 and J usage is TRBJ1-1; D is possibly TRBD1 (5 bases). V was clipped by 8 bases and J by 2 bases, with 12 bases between them. Germline lookup yields CDR1 LNHDA and CDR2 SQIVND (reference sequence). The CDR3 sequence is 13 residues long. CDR3 nucleotides: TGTGCCAGTGGCGAGGGGATAAACACTGAAGCTTTCTTT. This sequence encodes CASGEGINTEAFF.

The chain uses TRBV18 and TRBJ2-3, with 12 positions matching TRBD2. The germline gives CDR1 KGHSH, CDR2 LQKENI. CDR3 length: 17 amino acids. The V gene end was trimmed by 3 bases and the J gene end by 3 bases; junction bases not matched to a gene: 7. The CDR3 DNA reads as TGTGCCAGCTCACCGGGGACTAGCGGGTTTGGGACAGATACGCAGTATTTT. It encodes CASSPGTSGFGTDTQYF.

The chain joins TRBV7-2 to TRBJ1-5, with no clear D. Trimming stripped 2 bases from V and 2 bases from J, with 16 bases between. This CDR3 is 17 amino acids long. Germline V gives CDR1 SGHTA, CDR2 FQGNSA. This CDR3 reads CASSLNGVSVGNQPQHF. CDR3 DNA: TGTGCCAGCAGCTTAAATGGAGTCTCAGTGGGCAATCAGCCCCAGCATTTT.

The CDR3 is CASSLKARGNEQFF. As DNA, the CDR3 is TGTGCCAGCAGTTTAAAGGCCAGGGGGAATGAGCAGTTCTTC. The genes are TRBV28 and TRBJ2-1, with 7 bases fitting TRBD1. The CDR3 runs to 14 residues. The J segment lost 7 bases and the V segment lost 2 bases, leaving 5 bases of the junction unmatched. Germline V CDR1 and CDR2: MDHEN, SYDVKM.

The chain employs TRBV9 and TRBJ2-5; D is perhaps TRBD2 (6 bases). The CDR3 runs to 14 residues. V gave up 1 base and J gave up 4 bases, with 11 bases separating them. Germline assignment: CDR1 SGDLS and CDR2 YYNGEE. For the CDR3, the DNA is TGTGCCAGCAGCGTAACGGGAGTAGGAGAGACCCAGTACTTC. This translates into CASSVTGVGETQYF.

This clone was seen only once. As DNA, the CDR3 is TGTGCCAGCAGTTTGGTGGGGGGTGCGGGCTACACCTTC. Translating gives CASSLVGGAGYTF. This chain links TRBV28 with TRBJ1-2, with D maybe TRBD1 (5 bases). CDR1 MDHEN and CDR2 SYDVKM come from the germline V gene. The CDR3 has 13 residues. V was pared by 3 bases and J by 8 bases, with 13 bases between.

The V and J genes are TRBV7-8 and TRBJ1-1, with TRBD1 as a possible D gene (5 bases). V shed 3 bases and J shed 1 base, with 9 bases lying between them. The CDR3 is 14 amino acids. CDR1 is SGHVS, CDR2 FQNEAQ, per germline. CDR3 loop: CASSFLTGNTEAFF. CDR3 DNA sequence: TGTGCCAGCAGCTTCTTAACAGGGAACACTGAAGCTTTCTTT.

In this sample, this clone turned up a few times. The chain carries TRBV5-1 and TRBJ1-2, with no clear D. There are 13 residues in the CDR3. Per the germline V gene, CDR1 is SGHRS and CDR2 is YFSETQ. Trimming shortened V by 5 bases and J by 3 bases, and 11 bases separated the two germline ends. The CDR3 protein is CASRLTLDYGYTF. In nucleotides, the CDR3 is TGCGCCAGCAGGCTTACATTGGACTATGGCTACACCTTC. Looking up the rest from reference TRBV5-1 and TRBJ1-2 gives the full variable domain: KAGVTQTPRYLIKTRGQQVTLSCSPISGHRSVSWYQQTPGQGLQFLFEYFSETQRNKGNFPGRFSGRQFSNSRSEMNVSTLELGDSALYLCASRLTLDYGYTFGSGTRLTVV.

The rearrangement joins TRBV5-6 to TRBJ1-4; TRBD1 matches at 12 bases. Germline loops: CDR1 SGHDT, CDR2 YYEEEE. Trimming removed 4 bases from V and 10 bases from J; junction bases left unmatched: 5. The CDR3 extends over 14 amino acids. CDR3 amino acids: CASSGTGGNGKLFF. CDR3 nucleotide sequence: TGTGCCAGCAGCGGGACAGGGGGCAACGGAAAACTGTTTTTT. The whole variable domain, remainder taken from reference TRBV5-6 and TRBJ1-4, is DAGVTQSPTHLIKTRGQQVTLRCSPKSGHDTVSWYQQALGQGPQFIFQYYEEEERQRGNFPDRFSGHQFPNYSSELNVNALLLGDSALYLCASSGTGGNGKLFFGSGTQLSVL.

The J gene is TRBJ2-1, the V gene TRBV19; perhaps TRBD1 as D (6 bases). The CDR3 totals 13 residues. Trimming pared 7 bases from V and 9 bases from J, leaving 16 bases between. The germline CDR1 and CDR2 sequences are LNHDA and SQIVND (reference sequence). CDR3 DNA sequence: TGTGCCAGTACGCCAGGGGCACCCGGTGAGCAGTTCTTC. Translating gives CASTPGAPGEQFF.